Each of the 25 T cell receptor beta chains below was sequenced from the same sample in a study of PD-1 blockade in classical Hodgkin lymphoma. Repertoires were generated with immunoSEQ multiplex PCR, while TCRdb's copy carries only in-frame clones and drops some. The sample shows tens of thousands of clones, about nine tenths of them seen only once. The time point was: cycle 4 day 1 (C4D1), after six to seven weeks of nivolumab. Each patient experienced a relapse that followed autologous stem cell transplantation, and brentuximab vedotin exposure varied. Sequenced material: peripheral blood mononuclear cells (PBMCs), taken before the fourth cycle of nivolumab. The receptors here all came from a human donor with classical Hodgkin lymphoma.

This chain uses TRBV27 with TRBJ1-2; no definite D call. Trimming shortened V by 5 bases and J by 5 bases, and 18 bases separated the two germline ends. CDR3 length: 15 residues. CDR1 is MNHEY and CDR2 is SMNVEV in the germline V gene (reference sequence). CDR3 loop: CASSDIGRAWYGYTF. The CDR3 DNA sequence: TGTGCCAGCAGTGACATCGGGAGGGCTTGGTATGGCTACACCTTC.

The rearrangement joins TRBV6-5 to TRBJ1-1, with a tentative D call TRBD1 (5 bases). The germline V gene encodes CDR1 MNHEY and CDR2 SVGAGI. The CDR3 runs 12 residues. Trimming cost V 11 bases and J 1 base, with 11 bases left between them. CDR3 in DNA: TGTGCCGCGTCCAGGGAGAACACTGAAGCTTTCTTT. It translates to CAASRENTEAFF.

The gene calls are TRBV5-1 and TRBJ1-1; 9 bases fit TRBD1. J gave up 4 bases and V 4 bases, and 5 bases lay outside the gene matches. This CDR3 is 14 amino acids long. Germline V gives CDR1 SGHRS, CDR2 YFSETQ. The DNA of the CDR3 is TGCGCCAGCAGCCCGGACAGGGGAAGCACTGAAGCTTTCTTT. It yields the protein CASSPDRGSTEAFF.

This chain connects TRBV5-8 to TRBJ1-2; D gene uncertain. Germline V gene lookup returns CDR1 SGHTS and CDR2 YDEGEE. There are 13 residues in the CDR3. Trimming left V 0 bases short and J 2 bases short, with 5 bases between. CDR3 DNA sequence: TGTGCCAGCAGCTTGGCCATGAACTATGGCTACACCTTC. The encoded protein is CASSLAMNYGYTF.

The chain combines TRBV7-9 with TRBJ1-1, with 7 positions matching TRBD1. Germline CDR1 reads SEHNR; CDR2 reads FQNEAQ (reference sequence). The CDR3 loop spans 16 amino acids. V shed 1 base and J 2 bases; nucleotides not matched to a gene: 7. CDR3 bases: TGTGCCAGCAGCTTAGAGGGTTGGGACAGCAACACTGAAGCTTTCTTT. Translated, it gives CASSLEGWDSNTEAFF.

V is TRBV11-3 and J is TRBJ2-3; D is perhaps TRBD2 (5 bases). V was cut by 5 bases and J by 8 bases, with 17 bases left in between. The CDR3 totals 14 residues. Germline-derived CDR1 and CDR2 are SGHNT and YENEEA. As DNA, the CDR3 is TGTGCCAGCAGCCCATGGGAGACCGATAGTACGCAGTATTTT. Translated, it gives CASSPWETDSTQYF.

The chain links TRBV5-1 to TRBJ1-1; TRBD1 is a possible D gene (5 bases). Per germline, CDR1 SGHRS and CDR2 YFSETQ. This CDR3 has 14 residues. V lost 1 base and J 1 base, leaving 8 bases between the germline ends. CDR3: CASSLPGGNTEAFF. For the CDR3, the DNA is TGCGCCAGCAGCTTGCCCGGGGGGAACACTGAAGCTTTCTTT.

This rearrangement joins TRBV28 to TRBJ2-7; possible D gene TRBD2, 6 bases. The length of the CDR3 is 13 residues. V dropped 7 bases and J dropped 6 bases, with 16 bases sitting between them. From germline, CDR1 is MDHEN and CDR2 SYDVKM. The CDR3 region is CASKPVGGPEQYF. The CDR3 nucleotides read TGTGCCAGCAAACCCGTCGGGGGACCCGAGCAGTACTTC.

V usage is TRBV14 and J usage is TRBJ2-3, with D possibly TRBD2 on 7 matching bases. The CDR3 has 15 residues. Germline values: CDR1 SGHDN, CDR2 FVKESK. Trimming took 3 bases from V and 2 from J, leaving 12 bases between them. Here the CDR3 reads CASSQTGGPTDTQYF. DNA of the CDR3: TGTGCCAGCAGCCAGACGGGGGGCCCCACAGATACGCAGTATTTT.

The V call is TRBV4-2, the J call TRBJ2-7; D is uncertain. Between the trimmed V and J ends, which lost 0 bases and 3 bases, there was a span of 12 bases. The germline V gene has CDR1 LGHNA and CDR2 YNFKEQ. The CDR3 is made up of 15 amino acids. This chain's CDR3 is CASSQDSRVSYEQYF. CDR3 DNA: TGTGCCAGCAGCCAAGATAGTCGTGTCAGCTACGAGCAGTACTTC.

V gene TRBV2 combines with J gene TRBJ1-1; D is possibly TRBD1 (6 bases). The CDR3 spans 15 residues. V was shortened by 2 bases and J by 4 bases, with 14 bases between the two germline ends. In germline, CDR1 is SNHLY, CDR2 FYNNEI. CDR3 sequence reads: CASSESGAGITEAFF. CDR3 in DNA: TGTGCCAGCAGTGAATCGGGGGCAGGAATCACTGAAGCTTTCTTT.

The chain carries TRBV7-2 and TRBJ2-7, with TRBD2 as a possible D gene (5 bases). Germline V gene sequence: CDR1 SGHTA, CDR2 FQGNSA. The CDR3 length is 13 residues. V was cut by 4 bases and J by 1 base, with 8 bases left in between. Here the CDR3 DNA reads TGTGCCAGCAGCTCCGGGATATCCTACGAGCAGTACTTC. As protein: CASSSGISYEQYF.

This rearrangement joins TRBV19 to TRBJ1-1; the D gene is possibly TRBD1 (6 bases). Germline V gene lookup returns CDR1 LNHDA and CDR2 SQIVND (reference sequence). V dropped 10 bases and J dropped 4 bases, with 16 bases sitting between them. The CDR3 has 13 amino acids. CDR3 sequence reads: CATGQGGGTEAFF. The CDR3 DNA sequence: TGTGCCACCGGCCAAGGGGGTGGCACTGAAGCTTTCTTT.

The rearrangement uses TRBV19 and TRBJ2-7; 10 nucleotides align to TRBD1. V was pared by 8 bases and J by 1 base, with 5 bases of the junction left unmatched. The CDR3 covers 14 residues. Germline V gives CDR1 LNHDA, CDR2 SQIVND (reference sequence). The CDR3 DNA follows: TGTGCCAGTGCCGGGACAGGGGTTTCCTACGAGCAGTACTTC. Protein: CASAGTGVSYEQYF.

The chain links TRBV19 to TRBJ1-1; D is ambiguous. The length of the CDR3 is 14 residues. V lost 3 bases and J 1 base, leaving 9 bases between the germline ends. CDR1 LNHDA and CDR2 SQIVND come from the germline V gene (reference sequence). CDR3 region: CASSIAGGNTEAFF. CDR3 nucleotide sequence: TGTGCCAGTAGTATCGCGGGTGGGAACACTGAAGCTTTCTTT.

The rearrangement joins TRBV5-6 to TRBJ1-2, with D unclear. Deletions cut 0 bases from V and 3 bases from J, with 3 bases between. There are 12 residues in the CDR3. Germline V CDR1 and CDR2: SGHDT, YYEEEE. The DNA for the CDR3 is TGTGCCAGCAGCTTGGGCGACTATGGCTACACCTTC. Protein product: CASSLGDYGYTF.

The V and J genes are TRBV2 and TRBJ1-2; possible D gene TRBD1, 6 bases. The CDR3 has 14 amino acids. V was pared by 5 bases and J by 7 bases, with 17 bases between. Germline values: CDR1 SNHLY, CDR2 FYNNEI. CDR3 protein: CASSQDRSRGGYTF. Written as DNA, the CDR3 is TGTGCCAGCAGTCAAGACAGGAGCCGGGGTGGCTACACCTTC.

The chain is built from TRBV6-5 and TRBJ2-1; TRBD2 agrees at 11 bases. V was pared by 5 bases and J by 9 bases, with 9 bases of the junction left unmatched. The CDR3 is 15 amino acids. Per the germline V gene, CDR1 is MNHEY and CDR2 is SVGAGI. CDR3: CASSRLAGSEIEQFF. As DNA, the CDR3 is TGTGCCAGCAGTAGACTAGCGGGGTCAGAAATTGAGCAGTTCTTC.

V is TRBV6-5 and J is TRBJ1-1; D gene uncertain. Trimming shortened V by 0 bases and J by 6 bases, and 14 bases separated the two germline ends. Germline-derived CDR1 and CDR2 are MNHEY and SVGAGI. The CDR3 sequence is 15 residues long. For the CDR3, the DNA is TGTGCCAGCAGTTACTCCGCGGGATCCAAAGCTGAAGCTTTCTTT. Translation: CASSYSAGSKAEAFF.

CDR3 protein: CASSQGEGKRPGGTEAFF. The CDR3 region has the DNA TGTGCCAGCAGCCAAGGGGAGGGGAAGAGGCCTGGGGGGACTGAAGCTTTCTTT. The chain joins TRBV14 to TRBJ1-1; D might be TRBD1 (5 bases). Germline CDR1 is SGHDN and CDR2 is FVKESK. The CDR3 is 18 amino acids. Trimming left V 1 base short and J 5 bases short, with 23 bases between.

The chain links TRBV7-9 to TRBJ1-1; D is perhaps TRBD1 (5 bases). V lost 2 bases to trimming and J lost 0 bases, with 10 bases between them. In germline, CDR1 is SEHNR, CDR2 FQNEAQ (reference sequence). The CDR3 loop spans 15 amino acids. CDR3 bases: TGTGCCAGCAGCTTACATGTGGGGCTGAACACTGAAGCTTTCTTT. Protein sequence: CASSLHVGLNTEAFF.

The chain has TRBV9 and TRBJ1-3; D not certain. Trimming removed 1 base from V and 1 base from J, with 9 bases in between. The CDR3 loop spans 15 amino acids. Germline CDR1 SGDLS, CDR2 YYNGEE. DNA of the CDR3: TGTGCCAGCAGCGTAAGTGGGGTTTCTGGAAACACCATATATTTT. The encoded protein is CASSVSGVSGNTIYF.

The rearrangement links TRBV10-3 to TRBJ2-2; D ambiguous. CDR3 length equals 15 residues. Between the trimmed V and J ends, which lost 2 bases and 5 bases, there was a span of 12 bases. Germline CDR1 is ENHRY and CDR2 is SYGVKD. The CDR3 sequence: CAISEGPSGTGELFF. CDR3 coding DNA: TGTGCCATCAGTGAGGGGCCATCAGGAACCGGGGAGCTGTTTTTT.

This chain joins TRBV2 and TRBJ1-2; no definite D call. Germline V gene data show CDR1 as SNHLY and CDR2 as FYNNEI. V was clipped by 2 bases and J by 2 bases, with 3 bases between them. This CDR3 spans 12 amino acids. CDR3 sequence reads: CASSERNYGYTF. The CDR3 DNA is TGTGCCAGCAGTGAAAGGAACTATGGCTACACCTTC. Full variable domain (rest looked up from reference TRBV2 and TRBJ1-2): EPEVTQTPSHQVTQMGQEVILRCVPISNHLYFYWYRQILGQKVEFLVSFYNNEISEKSEIFDDQFSVERPDGSNFTLKIRSTKLEDSAMYFCASSERNYGYTFGSGTRLTVV.

About this clone itself: The junction and the germline gene differ at one end; a read error may be behind it. The chain employs TRBV7-9 and TRBJ2-7; D is perhaps TRBD1 (5 bases). CDR3 length: 12 amino acids. Germline lookup yields CDR1 SEHNR and CDR2 FQNEAQ (reference sequence). The CDR3 loop is CASSSQGAPGNF. DNA for the CDR3: TGTGCCAGCAGCTCTCAAGGGGCACCAGGGAACTTC.